This TCR beta chain is from a study of shared clonotypes between healthy human individuals. Study as a whole: Donors consisted of a couple of women and three men between 18 and 49.

This CDR3 has 17 amino acids. Germline CDR1 is WSHSY and CDR2 is SAAADI. The junction had 14 bases not matched to a gene; V was cut back by 6 bases and J by 2 bases. Over several immunoSEQ plates, each subset's genomic DNA was distributed in even portions. Generated by immunoSEQ multiplex PCR, the TCRdb table keeps only in-frame clones and is missing some. The table includes approximately 2,000,000 clones, approximately 92% detected once. On this clone: Its antigen remains unidentified.

The naive CD8 fraction comprised CD45RO-negative cells positively selected for CCR7 and excluded terminally differentiated effector memory CD45RA+ cells. Study-wide points: Across a few donors, naive CD4 shared around 5.3%, naive CD8 more than 3%, memory CD4 roughly 2.4%, memory CD8 0.4%.

The receptor was isolated from a man younger than 30 in good health. Some clones in this sample may be carry-over from other donors' samples. Sequenced material: naive CD8+ T cells from PBMCs. The chain employs TRBV10-2 and TRBJ2-7; TRBD1 matches 9 bases. CDR3: CASRGGGSGQGPYEQYF. CDR3 in DNA: TGCGCCAGCAGGGGAGGGGGTTCGGGACAGGGTCCCTACGAGCAGTACTTC.